This T cell receptor (beta chain) appears in the sequencing data of a study of shared clonotypes between healthy human individuals. Clones were sequenced by immunoSEQ multiplex PCR, and TCRdb holds only the in-frame ones, with some missing. The sample holds fewer than 850,000 clones, 72% seen once. This clonotype originated in a woman aged 30 to 39 in good health. Input material: memory CD4+ T cells sorted from blood. Subset indicated: CD45RA-negative fraction.

In DNA form, the CDR3 reads TGTGCCAGCAGCTTATTGTTTTCAGGGGCCGGCAATCAGCCCCAGCATTTT. This encodes CASSLLFSGAGNQPQHF. V and J are TRBV7-6 and TRBJ1-5, with D perhaps matching TRBD1 (6 bases). Trimming left V 2 bases short and J 2 bases short, with 16 bases between. Germline V gene sequence: CDR1 SGHVS, CDR2 FNYEAQ. The CDR3 runs to 17 residues. Drawing the rest from reference TRBV7-6 and TRBJ1-5, the complete variable domain is GAGVSQSPRYKVTKRGQDVALRCDPISGHVSLYWYRQALGQGPEFLTYFNYEAQQDKSGLPNDRFSAERPEGSISTLTIQRTEQRDSAMYRCASSLLFSGAGNQPQHFGDGTRLSIL.